This passage covers 24 T cell receptor beta chains from one sample sequenced in a study of T cell responses to AZD1222 COVID-19 vaccine. Generated by immunoSEQ multiplex PCR, the TCRdb table keeps only in-frame clones and is missing some. This table holds 150,000 to 200,000 clones, 85% to 95% found once. Here the sequenced sample was peripheral blood, taken on day 0 of AZD1222 vaccination. The receptors were sampled from an adult in good health.

V and J are TRBV5-1 and TRBJ1-6; D may be TRBD1 (6 bases). CDR1 and CDR2 from the germline V gene are SGHRS and YFSETQ. This CDR3 contains 17 residues. The V gene lost 4 bases and the J gene lost 0 bases, with 14 bases spanning the gap. In DNA form, the CDR3 reads TGCGCCAGCAGCAAGAGACAGGAGAGCTCCTATAATTCACCCCTCCACTTT. Its protein product is CASSKRQESSYNSPLHF.

The chain uses TRBV30 and TRBJ2-7; D is perhaps TRBD1 (5 bases). Germline V gives CDR1 GTSNPN, CDR2 SVGIG (reference sequence). V lost 6 bases to trimming and J lost 2 bases, with 14 bases between them. This CDR3 has 13 residues. The CDR3 reads CACSIRDTYEQYF. The CDR3 DNA reads TGTGCCTGCTCCATCAGGGATACCTACGAGCAGTACTTC.

The rearrangement links TRBV5-4 to TRBJ1-2; D not certain. This CDR3 spans 13 amino acids. V was clipped by 8 bases and J by 7 bases, with 18 bases between them. The germline V gene has CDR1 SGHNT and CDR2 YYREEE (reference sequence). In DNA, the CDR3 is TGTGCCAGAAGACTGCCCCTACCTTGTGGCTACACCTTC. It encodes CARRLPLPCGYTF.

This chain joins TRBV7-2 and TRBJ2-3; TRBD2 matches 8 bases. Germline V gives CDR1 SGHTA, CDR2 FQGNSA. The CDR3 totals 15 residues. Trimming cost V 4 bases and J 8 bases; bases outside gene matches: 11. The DNA of the CDR3 is TGTGCCAGCAGCTCACCGAGCGGGAGTCGCGCTACGCAGTATTTT. Protein sequence: CASSSPSGSRATQYF. The whole variable domain, filled in from reference TRBV7-2 and TRBJ2-3, reads GAGVSQSPSNKVTEKGKDVELRCDPISGHTALYWYRQSLGQGLEFLIYFQGNSAPDKSGLPSDRFSAERTGGSVSTLTIQRTQQEDSAVYLCASSSPSGSRATQYFGPGTRLTVL.

The chain combines TRBV7-2 with TRBJ2-7; D remains ambiguous. There are 15 residues in the CDR3. The V and J ends lost 1 base and 3 bases respectively, with 13 bases between them. Germline CDR1 is SGHTA and CDR2 is FQGNSA. The CDR3 region is CASSLGLETVYEQYF. Written as DNA, the CDR3 is TGTGCCAGCAGCTTAGGTCTGGAGACGGTCTACGAGCAGTACTTC.

The chain recombines TRBV11-3 with TRBJ2-7, with 7 bases that match TRBD1. With V trimmed by 2 bases and J by 2 bases, 0 bases remained unmatched. The CDR3 loop spans 13 amino acids. Germline-derived CDR1 and CDR2 are SGHNT and YENEEA. CDR3 sequence reads: CASSLTGAYEQYF. In DNA, the CDR3 is TGTGCCAGCAGCTTAACAGGGGCCTACGAGCAGTACTTC.

The rearrangement uses TRBV6-5 and TRBJ1-6, with 9 positions matching TRBD1. Germline CDR1 reads MNHEY; CDR2 reads SVGAGI. The CDR3 is 15 residues long. The V segment lost 8 bases and the J segment 7 bases; nucleotides outside the gene matches: 9. CDR3 in amino acids: CASVSSGTGNSPLHF. DNA of the CDR3: TGTGCCAGCGTTTCCTCCGGGACAGGGAATTCACCCCTCCACTTT.

The chain recombines TRBV6-5 with TRBJ1-2; unclear D gene. Germline lookup yields CDR1 MNHEY and CDR2 SVGAGI. V shed 8 bases and J shed 4 bases, with 17 bases lying between them. This CDR3 is 14 amino acids long. The CDR3 nucleotides read TGTGCCAGCGGCTACAGCGACGGAAGCTATGGCTACACCTTC. This encodes CASGYSDGSYGYTF.

The chain joins TRBV6-2 or TRBV6-3 to TRBJ1-5, with no clear D. V shed 6 bases and J shed 4 bases, with 10 bases lying between them. The CDR3 extends over 13 amino acids. Germline CDR1 reads MNHEY; CDR2 reads SVGEGT. The CDR3 sequence is CASSRPGNQPQHF. CDR3 sequence (DNA): TGTGCCAGCAGCCGACCCGGAAATCAGCCCCAGCATTTT.

This sequence joins TRBV4-1 and TRBJ2-7, with TRBD1 as a possible D gene (6 bases). The V gene's germline CDR1 is MGHRA and CDR2 YSYEKL. V was cut by 5 bases and J by 7 bases, with 18 bases left in between. The CDR3 runs to 14 residues. CDR3 sequence reads: CASSDQGLSREQYF. The CDR3 bases are TGCGCCAGCAGCGACCAGGGGTTGTCGCGGGAGCAGTACTTC.

The V and J genes are TRBV6-6 and TRBJ1-1, with unresolved D. CDR3 size: 13 residues. V lost 2 bases, J lost 4 bases, and 8 bases lay in between. Germline values: CDR1 MNHNY, CDR2 SVGAGI (reference sequence). In DNA, the CDR3 is TGTGCCAGCAGTTACACAGAAGGCACTGAAGCTTTCTTT. This codes for CASSYTEGTEAFF.

The genes are TRBV3-1 (or the pseudogene TRBV3-2) and TRBJ2-7; TRBD1 is a possible D gene (6 bases). The V end lost 3 bases, the J end lost 2 bases, and 11 bases lay between the germline ends. The germline V gene has CDR1 LGHDT and CDR2 YNNKEL (reference sequence). This CDR3 is built from 14 residues. CDR3 protein: CASSQRGSTYEQYF. The CDR3 region has the DNA TGTGCCAGCAGCCAGAGGGGGAGTACCTACGAGCAGTACTTC.

V and J are TRBV7-6 and TRBJ2-7, with 12 bases matching TRBD2. V lost 5 bases, J lost 5 bases, and 7 bases stayed unmatched. In germline, CDR1 is SGHVS, CDR2 FNYEAQ. The CDR3 covers 15 residues. The DNA of the CDR3 is TGTGCCAGCAGCACAACTAGCGGGGGGTTGGACGAGCAGTACTTC. Encoded protein: CASSTTSGGLDEQYF. Using reference TRBV7-6 and TRBJ2-7 for the parts outside the CDR3, the full variable domain is GAGVSQSPRYKVTKRGQDVALRCDPISGHVSLYWYRQALGQGPEFLTYFNYEAQQDKSGLPNDRFSAERPEGSISTLTIQRTEQRDSAMYRCASSTTSGGLDEQYFGPGTRLTVT.

The chain recombines TRBV16 with TRBJ2-5; 8 bases match TRBD1. This CDR3 region has 14 residues. Germline-derived CDR1 and CDR2 are KGHSY and FQNENV. The J segment lost 2 bases and the V segment lost 6 bases, leaving 5 bases of the junction unmatched. The CDR3 DNA sequence: TGTGCCAGCAGAGCGACAGGGGTGCAAGAGACCCAGTACTTC. As protein: CASRATGVQETQYF.

The chain carries TRBV3-1 (or the pseudogene TRBV3-2) and TRBJ1-1; no reliable D call. Germline values: CDR1 LGHDT, CDR2 YNNKEL (reference sequence). V lost 1 base to trimming and J lost 0 bases, with 9 bases between them. The CDR3 extends over 15 amino acids. The CDR3 spells CASSQVGVMNTEAFF. In nucleotides, the CDR3 is TGTGCCAGCAGCCAAGTAGGCGTGATGAACACTGAAGCTTTCTTT.

The chain carries TRBV10-3 and TRBJ2-2; 11 bases align to TRBD2. The CDR3 totals 15 residues. The germline V gene has CDR1 ENHRY and CDR2 SYGVKD. With 8 bases clipped from V and 0 bases from J, the junction kept 2 bases outside the gene matches. The CDR3 spells CAIGTSGANTGELFF. The CDR3 DNA sequence: TGTGCCATCGGGACTAGCGGCGCGAACACCGGGGAGCTGTTTTTT.

This chain links TRBV27 with TRBJ1-5; TRBD1 agrees at 7 bases. Germline values: CDR1 MNHEY, CDR2 SMNVEV (reference sequence). Trimming removed 6 bases from V and 2 bases from J; junction bases left unmatched: 4. There are 14 residues in the CDR3. CDR3 residues: CASRGTVGNQPQHF. In DNA form, the CDR3 reads TGTGCCAGCAGGGGGACAGTTGGCAATCAGCCCCAGCATTTT.

In this sample, this clone turned up a few times. This sequence joins TRBV30 and TRBJ1-4; a weak D match, TRBD1 (6 bases). V was trimmed by 3 bases and J by 0 bases, leaving 11 bases between them. The CDR3 consists of 15 residues. The V gene's germline CDR1 is GTSNPN and CDR2 SVGIG (reference sequence). Here the CDR3 DNA reads TGTGCCTGGAGGACAGGAGTTGCAACTAATGAAAAACTGTTTTTT. Translating it yields CAWRTGVATNEKLFF.

J is TRBJ1-2 and V is TRBV10-3; 8 bases are shared with TRBD1. Trimming cost V 10 bases and J 0 bases; bases outside gene matches: 4. The CDR3 extends over 13 amino acids. CDR1 is ENHRY, CDR2 SYGVKD, per germline. The CDR3 region is CATGQGSNYGYTF. The CDR3 nucleotides are TGTGCCACCGGACAGGGCTCTAACTATGGCTACACCTTC.

The chain is built from TRBV28 and TRBJ2-1; 7 nucleotides agree with TRBD1. J gave up 8 bases and V 2 bases, and 6 bases lay outside the gene matches. Germline-derived CDR1 and CDR2 are MDHEN and SYDVKM. The CDR3 is 14 residues long. DNA for the CDR3: TGTGCCAGCAGTTTAGTGGCAGGACAGGATGAGCAGTTCTTC. It is translated as CASSLVAGQDEQFF.

V is TRBV5-1 and J is TRBJ1-2, with D perhaps matching TRBD1 (5 bases). Germline V lookup: CDR1 SGHRS, CDR2 YFSETQ. The CDR3 runs to 15 residues. V lost 5 bases and J 4 bases, leaving 18 bases between the germline ends. CDR3 sequence reads: CASRSGGEVGYGYTF. DNA of the CDR3: TGCGCCAGCAGGAGCGGGGGGGAGGTTGGCTATGGCTACACCTTC.

The rearrangement links TRBV15 to TRBJ1-1; D ambiguous. V was shortened by 1 base and J by 1 base, with 10 bases between the two germline ends. The CDR3 contains 15 residues. CDR1 LNHNV and CDR2 YYDKDF come from the germline V gene (reference sequence). The CDR3: CATSRVREGNTEAFF. Here the CDR3 DNA reads TGTGCCACCAGCAGAGTGAGGGAGGGGAACACTGAAGCTTTCTTT.

The V gene is TRBV5-6, the J gene TRBJ1-1; D unresolved. The length of the CDR3 is 14 residues. Germline V gene data show CDR1 as SGHDT and CDR2 as YYEEEE. Trimming cost V 5 bases and J 0 bases, with 11 bases left between them. CDR3 DNA: TGTGCCAGCAGGGGCAGAAGCATGAACACTGAAGCTTTCTTT. Encoded protein: CASRGRSMNTEAFF.

The V gene is TRBV7-9, the J gene TRBJ1-1; D is undetermined. The germline CDR1 and CDR2 sequences are SEHNR and FQNEAQ (reference sequence). V was cut by 2 bases and J by 7 bases, with 8 bases left in between. The CDR3 consists of 12 residues. CDR3 residues: CASSLRGSEAFF. DNA for the CDR3: TGTGCCAGCAGCTTACGTGGGAGTGAAGCTTTCTTT.